This record looks at one T cell receptor (beta chain) sequence and its context. As originally analysed: Amplified reference gene primers provided the basis for estimating nucleated cell counts. TCRdb's copy holds only in-frame clones and misses some; the assay was immunoSEQ multiplex PCR. V, J and clone size are taken as reported in that table, and D and trimming were inferred from the DNA itself. The sample lists over 300,000 clones; 89% were seen once. This sample is part of a study of blood T cell repertoires in COVID-19. About the research overall: The study drew acute and convalescent COVID-19 samples from the United States, Italy and Spain. T cells, B-cell-depleted T cells, or PBMCs supplied cDNA or gDNA.

Germline loops: CDR1 MNHNY, CDR2 SVGAGI (reference sequence). The CDR3 covers 18 residues. V dropped 5 bases and J dropped 5; count of bases not matched to a gene: 16. Specimen: peripheral blood. The TCR originated in a man younger than 35 who had recovered from COVID-19. The chain combines TRBV6-6 with TRBJ1-4, with 8 nucleotides matching TRBD1. CDR3 sequence (DNA): TGTGCCAGCAGTCCGGACAGGGATTGGACGCGGGTCAATGAAAAACTGTTTTTT. Amino acids: CASSPDRDWTRVNEKLFF.